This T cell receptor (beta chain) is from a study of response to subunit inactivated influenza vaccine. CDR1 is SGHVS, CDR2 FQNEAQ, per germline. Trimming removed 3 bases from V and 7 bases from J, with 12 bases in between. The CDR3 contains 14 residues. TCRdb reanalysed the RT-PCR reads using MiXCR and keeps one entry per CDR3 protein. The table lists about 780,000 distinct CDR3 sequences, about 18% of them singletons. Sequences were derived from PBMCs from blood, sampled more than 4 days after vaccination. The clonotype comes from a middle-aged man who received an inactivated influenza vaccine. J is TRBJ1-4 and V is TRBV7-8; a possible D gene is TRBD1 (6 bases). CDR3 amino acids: CASSFTGRSEKLFF. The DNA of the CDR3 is TGTGCCAGCAGCTTCACAGGGAGGAGTGAAAAACTGTTTTTT.